This T cell receptor (beta chain) stems from a study of blood T cells in healthy people across ages. V was clipped by 5 bases and J by 7 bases, with 15 bases between them. This CDR3 spans 15 amino acids. Each sample yielded at least 7 million isolated PBMCs. Combining a sample-barcoded 5' primer with a J-beta primer mix, a second PCR ran for about 7 to 11 cycles. TCRdb recomputed calls from the 5' RACE reads with MiXCR, one row per CDR3 protein. The sample lists fewer than 800,000 distinct CDR3 sequences, around 21% occurring once. Material for sequencing was blood. The sequence came from a man between 65 and 85 years old in good health. The chain has TRBV12-3 or TRBV12-4 and TRBJ1-6, with no clear D. The CDR3 region has the DNA TGTGCCAGCAGTCTCCAGACGGGAGGAAATTCACCCCTCCACTTT. Encoded protein: CASSLQTGGNSPLHF.